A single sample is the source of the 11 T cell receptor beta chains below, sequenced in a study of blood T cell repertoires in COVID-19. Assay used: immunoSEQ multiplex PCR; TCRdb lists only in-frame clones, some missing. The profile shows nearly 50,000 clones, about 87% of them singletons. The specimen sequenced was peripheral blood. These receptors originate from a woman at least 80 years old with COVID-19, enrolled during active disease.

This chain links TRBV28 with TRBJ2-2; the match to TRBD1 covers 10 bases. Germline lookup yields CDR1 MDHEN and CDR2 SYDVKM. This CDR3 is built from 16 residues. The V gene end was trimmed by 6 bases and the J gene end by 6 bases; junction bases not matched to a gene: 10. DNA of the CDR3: TGTGCCAGCAGCTCATCGACAGGGGGCAAGTCCGGGGAGCTGTTTTTT. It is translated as CASSSSTGGKSGELFF.

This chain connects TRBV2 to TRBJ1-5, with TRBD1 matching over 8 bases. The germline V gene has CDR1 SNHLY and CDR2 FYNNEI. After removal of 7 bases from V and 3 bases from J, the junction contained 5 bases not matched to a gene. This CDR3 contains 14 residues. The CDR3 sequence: CASTRQGINQPQHF. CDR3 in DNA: TGTGCCAGCACCCGACAGGGGATCAATCAGCCCCAGCATTTT.

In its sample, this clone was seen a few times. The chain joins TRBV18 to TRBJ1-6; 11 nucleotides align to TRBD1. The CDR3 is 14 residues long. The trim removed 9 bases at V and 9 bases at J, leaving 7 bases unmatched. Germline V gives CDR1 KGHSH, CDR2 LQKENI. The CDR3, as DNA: TGTGCCAGTTCAGGACAGGGGGCAAGTTCACCCCTCCACTTT. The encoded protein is CASSGQGASSPLHF.

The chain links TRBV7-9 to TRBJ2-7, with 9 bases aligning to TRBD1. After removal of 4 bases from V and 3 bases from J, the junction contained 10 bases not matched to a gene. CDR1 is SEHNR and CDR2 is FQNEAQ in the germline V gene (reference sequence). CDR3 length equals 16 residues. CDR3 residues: CASSSQGTGTLYEQYF. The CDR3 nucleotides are TGTGCCAGCAGCTCCCAGGGGACAGGGACCCTCTACGAGCAGTACTTC.

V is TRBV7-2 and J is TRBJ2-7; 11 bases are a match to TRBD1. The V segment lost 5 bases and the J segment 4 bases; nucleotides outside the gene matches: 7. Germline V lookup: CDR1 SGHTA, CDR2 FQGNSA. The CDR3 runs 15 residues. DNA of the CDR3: TGTGCCAGCAGCGAACCGGGACAGGGGGTTTACGAGCAGTACTTC. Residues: CASSEPGQGVYEQYF.

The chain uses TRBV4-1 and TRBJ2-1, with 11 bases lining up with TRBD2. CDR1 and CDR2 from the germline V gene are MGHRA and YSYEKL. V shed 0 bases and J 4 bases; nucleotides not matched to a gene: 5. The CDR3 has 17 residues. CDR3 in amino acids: CASSQDRGTSGYNEQFF. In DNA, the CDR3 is TGCGCCAGCAGCCAAGACCGTGGGACTAGCGGTTACAATGAGCAGTTCTTC.

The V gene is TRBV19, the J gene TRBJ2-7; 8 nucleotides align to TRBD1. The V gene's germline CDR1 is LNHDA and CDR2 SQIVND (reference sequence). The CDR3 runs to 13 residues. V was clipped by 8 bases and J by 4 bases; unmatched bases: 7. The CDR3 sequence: CASEDRVSYEQYF. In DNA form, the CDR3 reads TGTGCCAGTGAGGACAGGGTATCGTACGAGCAGTACTTC.

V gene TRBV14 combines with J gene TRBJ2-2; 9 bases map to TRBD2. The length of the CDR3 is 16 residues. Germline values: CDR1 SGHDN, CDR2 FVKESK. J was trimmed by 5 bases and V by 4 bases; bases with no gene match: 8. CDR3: CASSPLAGGPTGELFF. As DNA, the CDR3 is TGTGCCAGCAGCCCGTTGGCGGGAGGGCCGACCGGGGAGCTGTTTTTT.

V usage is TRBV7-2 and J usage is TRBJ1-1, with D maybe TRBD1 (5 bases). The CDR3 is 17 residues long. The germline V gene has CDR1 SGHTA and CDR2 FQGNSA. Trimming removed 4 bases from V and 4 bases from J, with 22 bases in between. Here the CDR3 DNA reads TGTGCCAGCAGCTCCGGTGGGGATAGGGGCCCTCGCACTGAAGCTTTCTTT. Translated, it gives CASSSGGDRGPRTEAFF.

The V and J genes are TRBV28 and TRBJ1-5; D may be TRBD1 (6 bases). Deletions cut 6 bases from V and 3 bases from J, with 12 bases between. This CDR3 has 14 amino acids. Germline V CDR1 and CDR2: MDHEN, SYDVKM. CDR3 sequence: CASSQGQTNQPQHF. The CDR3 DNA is TGTGCCAGCAGCCAAGGACAGACCAATCAGCCCCAGCATTTT. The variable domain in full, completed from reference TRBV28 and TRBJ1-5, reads DVKVTQSSRYLVKRTGEKVFLECVQDMDHENMFWYRQDPGLGLRLIYFSYDVKMKEKGDIPEGYSVSREKKERFSLILESASTNQTSMYLCASSQGQTNQPQHFGDGTRLSIL.

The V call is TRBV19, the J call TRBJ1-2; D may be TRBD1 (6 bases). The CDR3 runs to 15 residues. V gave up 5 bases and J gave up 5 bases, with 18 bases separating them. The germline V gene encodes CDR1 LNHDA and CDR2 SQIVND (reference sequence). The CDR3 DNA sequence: TGTGCCAGTAGTCAGAACAGGGCGGCGGCTTATGGCTACACCTTC. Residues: CASSQNRAAAYGYTF.